Reported below is one T cell receptor (beta chain). Its antigen is not yet known. No clone much larger than this one lies a single base away; base qualities are absent. The method behind the library was the immunoSEQ multiplex PCR assay. The multiplex PCR relied on a mix of 60 forward primers for TCR Vbeta segments and 13 reverse primers for TCR Jbeta segments. A multiplex PCR assay on genomic DNA amplified the CDR3 region of rearranged TCR beta genes. The Illumina HiSeq System was used to sequence the amplified TCR beta libraries as 87-base-pair reads. Turning to the authors' computational methods: A later analysis tallied roughly 78 million unique TCR beta chains across the 650 to 750 repertoires, and some 10 million of those chains were shared by two or more donors. To remove PCR and sequencing errors, raw reads were error-corrected and collapsed into unique sequences using a nearest-neighbor algorithm that merged closely related sequences. V, D and J gene segments were assigned by aligning CDR3 sequences to IMGT reference sequences. For a sequence to be retained, a match of at least six nucleotides to both a V gene segment and a J gene segment was required. A rearrangement counted as productive if the CDR3 had no stop codons and remained in frame with V and J, and every other rearrangement counted as non-productive. Following IMGT convention, CDR3 was defined as the stretch from the second conserved V-encoded cysteine up to the conserved J-encoded phenylalanine. Sequences without an unambiguous match to a single V gene segment were excluded from the earlier analysis of several hundred of the donors. An earlier analysis of a few hundred of the donors called V segments functional above 56.7% productive rearrangements and segregating when the between-donor standard deviation exceeded 5%. A statistical classification framework was developed to diagnose cytomegalovirus status using the catalog of TCR beta chain sequences. In a later analysis, TCR nucleotide sequences were compared against IMGT/GENE-DB human TR gene sequences so that V and J genes could be assigned. The TCRdist pipeline was used in a later analysis to assign CDR3 sequences and most-parsimonious VDJ recombination scenarios. In a later analysis, each TCR beta chain was defined by its CDR3 amino acid sequence together with its V-gene family, and reads lacking a unique V-gene family were excluded. As a way to deal with suspected cross-contamination and a sequencing artifact, a later analysis dropped 640 or so nucleotide sequences that were highly shared and had low generation probability. For each public chain, a later analysis derived a clonal expansion index from normalized ranks of inferred template counts within each repertoire. Generation probabilities in a later analysis came from a VDJ recombination model fitted to out-of-frame rearrangements, and those results were checked against IGoR. In a later analysis, TCR-TCR, TCR-HLA and TCR-CMV co-occurrence was scored with hypergeometric tests, and a repertoire-size bias correction was applied to TCR pairs. To estimate false discovery rates, a later analysis permuted the HLA or CMV assignments 20 times. A later analysis grouped co-occurring TCRs with DBSCAN, adding TCRdist sequence similarity when clustering within HLA-allele-positive subsets. Repertoires with fewer than 30,000 or more than 120,000 public chains, plus five repertoires with anomalous nucleotide sharing, were excluded from co-occurrence clustering. TCRdb stores this immuneACCESS table with in-frame sequences only. Part of the clones is absent; in the studies checked, under half of the shortfall reflects unresolved V genes, and no reason is known for the rest. V, J and clone size reflect that table, while D and trimming were determined from the DNA. The sample table holds 150,000 or so clones, of which over 65% were seen once. 4.3% of the sample is held by the ten biggest clonotypes.

The CDR3 has 14 amino acids, counting the end cysteine and phenylalanine. Just the 42-base CDR3 DNA is kept, in frame starting at base 1. Based on the germline V gene, the CDR1 and CDR2 sequences are SNHLY and FYNNEI. Ends trimmed: V by 1 base, J by 8 bases; bases unmatched to a gene: 5. The cohort consisted of 600 to 700 healthy bone marrow donors. At the time of sampling, all cohort members were nominally healthy, though unrecorded immune exposures were likely present. The donor tested CMV seropositive, placing the donor among the approximately 290 seropositive members of the cohort. Every donor gave a peripheral blood sample, and the peripheral blood mononuclear cells from that sample were used for TCR beta sequencing. The Qiagen DNeasy Blood Extraction Kit was used to extract genomic DNA from the blood cell samples. These data belong to a study of cytomegalovirus exposure and HLA in healthy donors (dated by TCRdb to the late 2010s). Some background on the complete study: In an earlier analysis of some 610 of the donors, roughly 300 Gb of sequence data and about 110 million unique TCR beta sequences from about 190 million T cells were reported. HLA typing included class I and class II loci at four-digit resolution. The number of donors typed differed by locus, with 629-630 for A, B, C, DRB1 and DQB1, around 560 for DQA1, nearly 610 for DPA1, and under 490 for DPB1. Because of strong linkage in the cohort, roughly five DR-DQ haplotypes were treated as single units for association and clustering. Along with the approximately 700-subject first cohort, a separate validation cohort of over a hundred different subjects was used. Among 300 to 500 genotyped donors of the cohort, an average of about 220,000 unique TCR beta nucleotide sequences was sequenced per donor, of which about 18% were non-productive. The study aimed to test whether signatures of past pathogen exposure could be identified by cataloging public T cell receptors. In an earlier analysis of roughly 540 of the donors, high-throughput TCR beta sequencing was used to judge whether each TCR beta V gene segment behaved as functional or pseudogenic. In the later analysis, no new phenotypic data were used to find candidate immune exposures; instead, reliance was placed on TCR beta sequences and their occurrence across donors. All discovery cohort repertoires had been generated using a single sequencing platform. Donor age, sex, ethnicity and CMV serostatus were compiled alongside the repertoire data. To predict cytomegalovirus infection status, the study brought together high-throughput TCR immunosequencing, statistical association of individual TCRs with disease status, and machine learning. About 330 gigabases of sequencing data and 75 million to 85 million unique TCR sequences made up an early release that covered around 640 HLA-typed donors. To study patterns of TCR occurrence, a later analysis re-analyzed previously published TCR beta repertoires from 600 to 750 donors and added high-resolution HLA genotyping. Among the approximately 420 genotyped donors, more than 70% belonged to the genetic ancestry cluster associated with self-reported Caucasian donors. A later genetic analysis used genome-wide SNP genotypes for about 65% of the roughly 700 donors, treating that subset as a discovery cohort. The study used immunosequencing to profile the T cell repertoires of approximately 630 subjects and linked those repertoires to cytomegalovirus serostatus. Points the paper makes about the study in general: In a later analysis, the rate of TCR association differed among HLA loci, with DRB1 alleles having the most associated TCRs and HLA-C alleles having the fewest. A later genetic analysis reported fewer N-insertions in productive TCRs among donors in an Asian-associated ancestry cluster than the roughly 700-donor mean. Because HLA typing was missing for some donors at each locus, association tests included only the typed subset. A total of around 150 TCR beta chains were listed by the study as associated with cytomegalovirus. A later analysis found that most CMV-associated TCR beta chains appeared HLA-restricted, with HLA associations seemingly driven largely by CMV exposure. The cohort was sequenced for TCR beta chains only, and without alpha or paired-chain data the features that could be detected were limited. Over 15 rarely observed V segments, including chromosome 9 orphons, were excluded from the earlier analysis of a few hundred of the donors because counts were too low. It was suggested by the authors that the approach could potentially be generalized to other disease states and immunological phenotypes. The classifier was reported to diagnose cytomegalovirus status with high specificity and sensitivity in both the original and validation cohorts. For the cohort, immune exposure information was limited to CMV serostatus. A later analysis associated some 17,000 TCR beta sequences with specific HLA alleles at a false discovery rate of 0.05. According to a later analysis, parvovirus B19, influenza, CMV and Epstein-Barr virus appeared linked to several top co-occurrence clusters. Presence/absence analyses assumed roughly uniform sequencing depth across donors, an assumption that may not hold. While some public TCRs were present in many individuals, most TCR sequences turned up only very rarely across donors. An earlier analysis of around 540 of the donors showed that most TCR beta V segments appeared in productive rearrangements either about 87% or about 30% of the time, which broadly matched IMGT annotations. The 87-base-pair reads could not distinguish some IMGT-functional V segments, including TRBV6-2 and TRBV6-3, so those segments were excluded. In a later analysis, HLA-associated TCR beta chains were found to be more clonally expanded and to have lower generation probabilities than equally common non-associated chains. A further reported finding was that TCR beta sequences accurately predicted the HLA-A and HLA-B alleles for most subjects in the first cohort. In vitro tests confirmed that a few of the cytomegalovirus-associated TCR beta chains recognize cytomegalovirus antigens. An association between a missense DCLRE1C variant and V-gene and J-gene trimming of TCR beta chains was found in a later genetic analysis and replicated in an independent cohort. A cluster of highly shared sequence variants was judged likely to be a technical artifact of the sequencing pipeline. When HLA alleles, especially DR and DQ, strongly co-occurred, attributing TCR associations to individual alleles was difficult. Correlated functional status among segregating V segments might be attributable to linkage disequilibrium, but an unknown experimental factor could not be ruled out.

The sequence joins TRBV2 to TRBJ2-4; 7 of the junction bases match TRBD2. The clonotype was recovered from a man aged 18 to 29 in good health and CMV-seropositive. What was sequenced was PBMCs. The CDR3 region: CASSEVVAGYIQYF. The DNA is TGTGCCAGCAGTGAAGTGGTAGCGGGCTACATTCAGTACTTC.